This T cell receptor beta chain was sequenced during a study of cytomegalovirus exposure and HLA in healthy donors. General study results and limits: Overall, roughly 150 TCR beta chains were annotated as cytomegalovirus-associated.

As for this clone: The antigen remains undetermined.

It was with 60 Vbeta and 13 Jbeta primers that the PCR ran. This table comes from immunoSEQ multiplex PCR, and its TCRdb copy is limited to in-frame clones, with some not included. The table lists roughly 160,000 clones, approximately 88% of them singletons. Healthy people donating bone marrow made up the donors. This sequence originates from a woman in her twenties or thirties in good health and CMV-seronegative. The specimen sequenced was PBMCs.

CDR3 in amino acids: CASSPGTGRDEQYF. The DNA for the CDR3 is TGCGCCAGCAGCCCAGGGACAGGGAGAGACGAGCAGTACTTC. The chain links TRBV5-1 to TRBJ2-5; 9 bases agree with TRBD1. The DNA matches TRBJ2-7 better at its end, which makes the J call doubtful. The CDR3 covers 14 residues. Per germline, CDR1 SGHRS and CDR2 YFSETQ.